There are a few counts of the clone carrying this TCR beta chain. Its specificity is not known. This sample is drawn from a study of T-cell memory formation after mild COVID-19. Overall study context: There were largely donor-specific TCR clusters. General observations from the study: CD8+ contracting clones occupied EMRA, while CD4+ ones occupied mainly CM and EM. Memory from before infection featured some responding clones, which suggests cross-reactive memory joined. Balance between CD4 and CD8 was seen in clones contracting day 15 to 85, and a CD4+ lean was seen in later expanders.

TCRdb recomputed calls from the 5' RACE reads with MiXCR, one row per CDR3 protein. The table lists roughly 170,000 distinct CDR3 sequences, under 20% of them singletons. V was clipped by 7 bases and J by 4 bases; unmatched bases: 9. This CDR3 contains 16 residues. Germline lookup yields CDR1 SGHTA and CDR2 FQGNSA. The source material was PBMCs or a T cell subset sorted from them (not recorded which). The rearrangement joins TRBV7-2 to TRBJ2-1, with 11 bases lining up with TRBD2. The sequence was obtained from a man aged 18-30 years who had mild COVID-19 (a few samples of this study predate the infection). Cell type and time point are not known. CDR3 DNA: TGTGCCAGCAACGGGGGGACTAGCGGTACTTACAATGAGCAGTTCTTC. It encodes CASNGGTSGTYNEQFF.